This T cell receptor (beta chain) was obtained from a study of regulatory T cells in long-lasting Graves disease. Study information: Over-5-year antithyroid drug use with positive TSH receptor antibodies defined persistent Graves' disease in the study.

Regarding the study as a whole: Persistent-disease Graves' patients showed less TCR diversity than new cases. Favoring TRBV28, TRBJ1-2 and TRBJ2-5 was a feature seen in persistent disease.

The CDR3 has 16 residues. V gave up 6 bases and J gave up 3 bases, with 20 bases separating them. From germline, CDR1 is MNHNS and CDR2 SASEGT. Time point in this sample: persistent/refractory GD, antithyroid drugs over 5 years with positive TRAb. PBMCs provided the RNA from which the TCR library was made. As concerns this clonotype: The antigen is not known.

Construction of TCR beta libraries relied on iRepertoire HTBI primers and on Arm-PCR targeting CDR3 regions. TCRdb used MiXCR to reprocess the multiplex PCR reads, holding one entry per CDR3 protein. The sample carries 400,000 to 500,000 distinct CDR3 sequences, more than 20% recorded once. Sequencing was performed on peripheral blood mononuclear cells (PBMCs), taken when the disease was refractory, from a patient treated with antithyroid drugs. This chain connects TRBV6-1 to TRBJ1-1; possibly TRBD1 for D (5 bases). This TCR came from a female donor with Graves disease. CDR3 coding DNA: TGTGCCAGCAGAGGGGAGGACACGACCGAGGACACTGAAGCTTTCTTT. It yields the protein CASRGEDTTEDTEAFF.